This T cell receptor (beta chain) derives from a study of HIV-infected patients and healthy controls. Study findings and constraints: Healthy controls carried many MAIT alpha-chain CDR3s, while HIV+ repertoires had few. Treated samples reflected only about three months of therapy, arguably too short to observe immune reconstitution.

This clonotype is medium-sized (0.01 to 0.1%) in the sample. The antigen remains undetermined. Follow-up blood was drawn about 14 weeks, roughly three months, after antiretroviral therapy began. The repertoire came from unfractionated whole blood and reflected all unsorted peripheral T cells. The ends were cut back, 0 bases at V and 5 bases at J, with 1 base in the middle. The germline V gene has CDR1 SGHAT and CDR2 FQNNGV. The CDR3 has 11 amino acids. cDNA was made from roughly 470 ng RNA using alpha and beta constant primers. Each of the alpha and beta chains got its own library through chain-specific third strand synthesis with indices. Each cDNA molecule was barcoded, and a single primer pair amplified each chain. TCRdb redid the calling of the 5' RACE reads with MiXCR, one entry per CDR3 protein. The sample shows 15,000 to 20,000 distinct CDR3 sequences, 8.5% to 9% of them seen only once.

V usage is TRBV11-2 and J usage is TRBJ2-5; D gene unclear. This clonotype was obtained from an adult with HIV infection. The specimen was blood, collected during antiretroviral therapy. This CDR3 reads CASSLEETQYF. The CDR3 DNA sequence: TGTGCCAGCAGCTTAGAGGAGACCCAGTACTTC.